The 15 T cell receptor beta chains below were found in one sample sequenced in a study of somatic mutations in cytotoxic T cells in rheumatoid arthritis. Assay used: immunoSEQ multiplex PCR; TCRdb lists only in-frame clones, some missing. The sample comprises roughly 20,000 clones, 60% to 85% of which are singletons, and 28% rests with the top ten. Sequences were obtained from CD8+ T cells sorted from blood. These receptors came from an adult with rheumatoid arthritis.

The chain carries TRBV11-2 and TRBJ2-7, with TRBD1 matching over 8 bases. V gave up 1 base and J gave up 0 bases; unmatched junction bases: 11. The CDR3 loop spans 18 amino acids. The V gene's germline CDR1 is SGHAT and CDR2 FQNNGV. This CDR3 is CASSLVARGPPSSYEQYF. The CDR3 region has the DNA TGTGCCAGCAGCTTAGTAGCCAGGGGGCCCCCAAGCTCCTACGAGCAGTACTTC.

This sequence joins TRBV27 and TRBJ2-7; perhaps TRBD1 as D (6 bases). This CDR3 region has 16 residues. The germline CDR1 and CDR2 sequences are MNHEY and SMNVEV (reference sequence). V was shortened by 2 bases and J by 2 bases, with 16 bases between the two germline ends. The CDR3 spells CASSLGFGGHPYEQYF. The CDR3 DNA follows: TGTGCCAGCAGTTTAGGATTTGGGGGCCACCCCTACGAGCAGTACTTC.

The CDR3 region is CASSLSIWGGGDGEQFF. Written as DNA, the CDR3 is TGTGCCAGCAGTTTATCGATCTGGGGAGGGGGGGATGGTGAGCAGTTCTTC. V usage is TRBV27 and J usage is TRBJ2-1, with TRBD2 as a possible D gene (7 bases). Trimming pared 0 bases from V and 9 bases from J, leaving 21 bases between. The CDR3 runs to 17 residues. Per germline, CDR1 MNHEY and CDR2 SMNVEV (reference sequence).

This chain joins TRBV7-9 and TRBJ2-3; TRBD2 matches 8 bases. Looked up from germline, CDR1 is SEHNR and CDR2 is FQNEAQ (reference sequence). With V trimmed by 5 bases and J by 4 bases, 11 bases remained unmatched. This CDR3 spans 16 amino acids. DNA of the CDR3: TGTGCCAGCAGCCAAAGTCTCGGGGGGGTAGCAGATACGCAGTATTTT. Translating it yields CASSQSLGGVADTQYF.

This clone has just one count. V is TRBV27 and J is TRBJ2-2; 12 bases are a match to TRBD2. In germline, CDR1 is MNHEY, CDR2 SMNVEV (reference sequence). V was clipped by 8 bases and J by 6 bases; unmatched bases: 7. This CDR3 region has 15 residues. The CDR3 spells CASHPTSGGSGELFF. CDR3 sequence (DNA): TGTGCCAGCCACCCGACTAGCGGGGGATCCGGGGAGCTGTTTTTT.

A remark on this clone: One end of the junction is discordant with germline, which a read error may explain. The rearrangement uses TRBV7-9 and TRBJ2-5; D is uncertain. CDR3 length equals 16 residues. Germline V gives CDR1 SEHNR, CDR2 FQNEAQ (reference sequence). The CDR3 sequence is CASSLAGSEPQESQYF. CDR3 bases: TGTGCCAGCAGCTTAGCGGGGTCGGAACCCCAAGAGAGCCAGTACTTC.

The rearrangement uses TRBV5-8 and TRBJ2-4; 8 bases map to TRBD1. Germline loops: CDR1 SGHTS, CDR2 YDEGEE. The CDR3 consists of 17 residues. Trimming cost V 5 bases and J 0 bases; bases outside gene matches: 10. The CDR3 DNA reads TGTGCCAGCAGGGGACAGGACCTAGATATAGCCAAAAACATTCAGTACTTC. This gives the protein CASRGQDLDIAKNIQYF.

This chain joins TRBV4-1 and TRBJ2-1, with TRBD1 matching over 10 bases. The length of the CDR3 is 14 residues. Losses at the gene ends were 4 bases for V and 5 bases for J; bases not matched to a gene: 2. Germline CDR1 and CDR2: MGHRA and YSYEKL. CDR3 bases: TGCGCCAGCAGCCCAGGGACAGGGGACAATGAGCAGTTCTTC. It encodes CASSPGTGDNEQFF.

J is TRBJ2-1 and V is TRBV4-1; 8 nucleotides align to TRBD1. Trimming took 1 base from V and 8 from J; bases not matched to a gene: 1. Germline loops: CDR1 MGHRA, CDR2 YSYEKL. The CDR3 extends over 13 amino acids. The CDR3 DNA is TGCGCCAGCAGCCAAGCAGGGGGCGATGAGCAGTTCTTC. Translating gives CASSQAGGDEQFF.

This clone came up a few times. The chain is built from TRBV4-2 and TRBJ2-5; possibly TRBD1 for D (6 bases). Germline V gene sequence: CDR1 LGHNA, CDR2 YNFKEQ. Trimming cost V 8 bases and J 5 bases, with 18 bases left between them. This CDR3 is built from 14 residues. This CDR3 reads CASGGDLGAETQYF. The CDR3 region has the DNA TGTGCCAGCGGGGGCGATCTGGGGGCGGAGACCCAGTACTTC.

This rearrangement joins TRBV14 to TRBJ2-1; TRBD1 aligns across 7 bases. This CDR3 is 17 amino acids long. Trimming cost V 1 base and J 4 bases; bases outside gene matches: 10. Looked up from germline, CDR1 is SGHDN and CDR2 is FVKESK. In DNA form, the CDR3 reads TGTGCCAGCAGCCAAGTCTCGAAAGGGGGCCCGTACAATGAGCAGTTCTTC. Amino acid sequence: CASSQVSKGGPYNEQFF. Full variable domain (rest looked up from reference TRBV14 and TRBJ2-1): EAGVTQFPSHSVIEKGQTVTLRCDPISGHDNLYWYRRVMGKEIKFLLHFVKESKQDESGMPNNRFLAERTGGTYSTLKVQPAELEDSGVYFCASSQVSKGGPYNEQFFGPGTRLTVL.

The V call is TRBV5-1, the J call TRBJ2-1; 8 bases align to TRBD2. Germline V gene lookup returns CDR1 SGHRS and CDR2 YFSETQ. J was trimmed by 7 bases and V by 4 bases; bases with no gene match: 13. The CDR3 length is 16 residues. CDR3 coding DNA: TGCGCCAGCAGCCTTAAAGCGGGAGTAAAAGGTAATGAGCAGTTCTTC. Encoded protein: CASSLKAGVKGNEQFF.

This chain links TRBV21-1 with TRBJ1-2. TRBV21-1 is a pseudogene locus. This CDR3 is built from 15 residues. In DNA, the CDR3 is TGTGCCAGCAGCGTGTATTCTAGGGCTAACTATGGCTACACCTTC. It encodes CASSVYSRANYGYTF.

The chain is built from TRBV4-2 and TRBJ2-5; unclear D gene. Germline assignment: CDR1 LGHNA and CDR2 YNFKEQ. This CDR3 region has 15 residues. Trimming removed 5 bases at V and 3 bases at J, with 16 bases between. The CDR3 loop reads CASSSITQIKETQYF. The CDR3 DNA reads TGTGCCAGCAGCTCTATAACTCAGATAAAAGAGACCCAGTACTTC.

Within the sample, this clone is medium-sized. This chain links TRBV30 with TRBJ2-2; tentative D call: TRBD2 (6 bases). V lost 4 bases and J 0 bases, leaving 12 bases between the germline ends. This CDR3 comprises 15 residues. The germline V gene encodes CDR1 GTSNPN and CDR2 SVGIG (reference sequence). The DNA of the CDR3 is TGTGCCTGGACGGAGGGTCGGACGAACACCGGGGAGCTGTTTTTT. It codes for CAWTEGRTNTGELFF. The full variable domain, rest sourced from reference TRBV30 and TRBJ2-2, is SQTIHQWPATLVQPVGSPLSLECTVEGTSNPNLYWYRQAAGRGLQLLFYSVGIGQISSEVPQNLSASRPQDRQFILSSKKLLLSDSGFYLCAWTEGRTNTGELFFGEGSRLTVL.